This passage covers 6 T cell receptor beta chains from one sample sequenced in a study of shared clonotypes between healthy human individuals. The method was immunoSEQ multiplex PCR; TCRdb's version includes in-frame clones alone and lacks a portion of them. The sample has about 2.4 million clones; around nine tenths are singletons. The sample taken for sequencing was naive CD4+ T cells sorted from blood. Subset indicated: CD45RA+ positively selected. Source of these receptors: a man between 18 and 35 years old in good health.

This clone was seen more than once but under ten times. The V and J genes are TRBV5-1 and TRBJ1-5; D remains ambiguous. This CDR3 has 13 residues. Trimming shortened V by 2 bases and J by 4 bases, and 7 bases separated the two germline ends. Germline V lookup: CDR1 SGHRS, CDR2 YFSETQ. This CDR3 is CASSFSPNQPQHF. The CDR3, as DNA: TGCGCCAGCAGCTTTTCCCCTAATCAGCCCCAGCATTTT.

This clone was seen a few times. This chain uses TRBV19 with TRBJ1-6; 7 nucleotides line up with TRBD1. The V segment lost 4 bases and the J segment 8 bases; nucleotides outside the gene matches: 5. The CDR3 contains 14 residues. Germline V gene data show CDR1 as LNHDA and CDR2 as SQIVND (reference sequence). CDR3 sequence reads: CASSKQGLDSPLHF. The CDR3 region has the DNA TGTGCCAGTAGTAAACAGGGGTTGGATTCACCCCTCCACTTT. Variable domain in full (rest from reference TRBV19 and TRBJ1-6): DGGITQSPKYLFRKEGQNVTLSCEQNLNHDAMYWYRQDPGQGLRLIYYSQIVNDFQKGDIAEGYSVSREKKESFPLTVTSAQKNPTAFYLCASSKQGLDSPLHFGNGTRLTVT.

A single count supports this clone. V usage is TRBV4-1 and J usage is TRBJ2-2; the match to TRBD2 covers 8 bases. Unmatched junction bases numbered 11, after V lost 1 base and J lost 7 bases. Looked up from germline, CDR1 is MGHRA and CDR2 is YSYEKL. The CDR3 is 17 amino acids. This CDR3 is CASSQVRGTRGDGELFF. DNA of the CDR3: TGCGCCAGCAGCCAAGTTAGAGGGACTAGAGGCGACGGGGAGCTGTTTTTT.

The J gene is TRBJ1-5, the V gene TRBV15; a weak D match, TRBD1 (5 bases). The CDR3 spans 16 residues. V was trimmed by 0 bases and J by 5 bases, leaving 14 bases between them. In germline, CDR1 is LNHNV, CDR2 YYDKDF (reference sequence). CDR3 nucleotide sequence: TGTGCCACCAGCAGAGAGATGGGCAGGGACCATCAGCCCCAGCATTTT. Protein sequence: CATSREMGRDHQPQHF.

With regard to this clone: Other DNA sequences from this sample encode an identical CDR3 as well. This chain joins TRBV30 and TRBJ1-3; D perhaps matches TRBD1 (6 bases). V was clipped by 3 bases and J by 4 bases, with 10 bases between them. This CDR3 region has 13 residues. Looked up from germline, CDR1 is GTSNPN and CDR2 is SVGIG (reference sequence). The CDR3 nucleotides read TGTGCCTGGAGCGCAGGGGTCGGAAACACCATATATTTT. This translates into CAWSAGVGNTIYF.

The CDR3 protein is CAWSYGQREQYF. The CDR3 DNA is TGTGCCTGGAGCTATGGACAGCGCGAGCAGTACTTC. The chain employs TRBV30 and TRBJ2-7; D is perhaps TRBD1 (6 bases). With 3 bases removed from V and 6 bases from J, the gap between germline ends came to 12 bases. CDR1 is GTSNPN, CDR2 SVGIG, per germline (reference sequence). The CDR3 consists of 12 residues.